The 5 T cell receptor beta chains given below trace back to one sample, sequenced in a study of CD8 T cells in Susac syndrome. An input of about 0.5 to 1 ug of RNA was subjected to reverse transcription using random hexamers. MiXCR, applied by TCRdb to the immunoSEQ multiplex PCR reads, yields one record per CDR3 protein. The table has roughly 150,000 distinct CDR3 sequences, about 91% seen once. The sample was CD4+ T cells from PBMCs. The receptors shown here come from a human donor in good health.

The chain couples TRBV29-1 to TRBJ2-3, with 7 bases lining up with TRBD1. Germline trimming cut 6 bases from V and 0 bases from J; bases unmatched to any gene: 12. The CDR3 consists of 16 residues. From germline, CDR1 is SQVTM and CDR2 ANQGSEA. The CDR3 nucleotides are TGCAGCGTGGACCCTCCGACAGGGATGAGCACAGATACGCAGTATTTT. It is translated as CSVDPPTGMSTDTQYF.

This chain joins TRBV10-1 and TRBJ1-2; D gene ambiguous. This CDR3 has 13 amino acids. The germline V gene encodes CDR1 WNHNN and CDR2 SYGVQD (reference sequence). V lost 6 bases and J 4 bases, leaving 12 bases between the germline ends. This CDR3 reads CASSQGILYGYTF. The DNA for the CDR3 is TGCGCCAGCAGCCAAGGGATTCTCTATGGCTACACCTTC.

The sample holds one count of this clonotype. The V call is TRBV6-1, the J call TRBJ2-1; 8 nucleotides line up with TRBD1. The CDR3 is made up of 16 amino acids. Germline-derived CDR1 and CDR2 are MNHNS and SASEGT. The V segment lost 6 bases and the J segment 1 base; nucleotides outside the gene matches: 8. As DNA, the CDR3 is TGTGCCAGCAGAAAACTGACAGGGGTGTCCTACAATGAGCAGTTCTTC. It encodes CASRKLTGVSYNEQFF.

This clonotype was recorded once. V and J are TRBV6-6 and TRBJ2-7; D is uncertain. From germline, CDR1 is MNHNY and CDR2 SVGAGI (reference sequence). The CDR3 is 12 residues long. Trimming pared 4 bases from V and 5 bases from J, leaving 9 bases between. This chain's CDR3 is CASSSTTDEQYF. CDR3 DNA sequence: TGTGCCAGCAGTTCCACCACAGACGAGCAGTACTTC.

The chain joins TRBV28 to TRBJ2-6; the D is unclear. CDR3 length: 15 residues. Germline CDR1 is MDHEN and CDR2 is SYDVKM. V lost 6 bases, J lost 2 bases, and 11 bases lay in between. The CDR3 spells CASSLVVTGANVLTF. CDR3 nucleotide sequence: TGTGCCAGCAGCCTTGTGGTGACTGGGGCCAACGTCCTGACTTTC.